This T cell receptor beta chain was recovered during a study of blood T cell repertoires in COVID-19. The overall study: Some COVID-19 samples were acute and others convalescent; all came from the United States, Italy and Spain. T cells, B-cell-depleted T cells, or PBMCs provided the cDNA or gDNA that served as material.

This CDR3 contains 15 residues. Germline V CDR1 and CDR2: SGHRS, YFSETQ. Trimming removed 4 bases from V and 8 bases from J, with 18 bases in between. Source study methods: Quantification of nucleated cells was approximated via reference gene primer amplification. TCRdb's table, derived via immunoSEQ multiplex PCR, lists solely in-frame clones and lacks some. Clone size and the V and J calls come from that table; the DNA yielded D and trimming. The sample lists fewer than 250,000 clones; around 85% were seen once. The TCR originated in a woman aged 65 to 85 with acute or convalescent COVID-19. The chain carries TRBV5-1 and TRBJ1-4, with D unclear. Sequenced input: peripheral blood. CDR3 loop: CASSPLGREHEKLFF. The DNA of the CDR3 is TGCGCCAGCAGCCCCTTAGGGAGGGAACACGAAAAACTGTTTTTT.